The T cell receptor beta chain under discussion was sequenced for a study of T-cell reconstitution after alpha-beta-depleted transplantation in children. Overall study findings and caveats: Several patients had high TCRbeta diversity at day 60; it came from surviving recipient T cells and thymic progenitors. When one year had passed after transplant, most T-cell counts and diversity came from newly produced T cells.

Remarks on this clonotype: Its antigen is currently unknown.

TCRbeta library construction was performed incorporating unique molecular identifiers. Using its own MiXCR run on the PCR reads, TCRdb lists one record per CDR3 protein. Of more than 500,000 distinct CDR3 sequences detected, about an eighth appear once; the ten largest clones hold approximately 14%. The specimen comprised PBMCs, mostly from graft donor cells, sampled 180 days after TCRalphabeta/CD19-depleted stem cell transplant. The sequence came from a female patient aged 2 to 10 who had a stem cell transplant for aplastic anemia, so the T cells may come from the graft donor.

The CDR3 DNA reads TGTGCCAGCAGCGTGACAGGGGCCACCGGGGAGCTGTTTTTT. Translated: CASSVTGATGELFF. This chain uses TRBV9 with TRBJ2-2, with 8 bases matching TRBD1. This CDR3 spans 14 amino acids. The trim removed 2 bases at V and 4 bases at J, leaving 1 base unmatched. CDR1 and CDR2 from the germline V gene are SGDLS and YYNGEE. The full variable domain, its missing parts supplied by reference TRBV9 and TRBJ2-2, is DSGVTQTPKHLITATGQRVTLRCSPRSGDLSVYWYQQSLDQGLQFLIQYYNGEERAKGNILERFSAQQFPDLHSELNLSSLELGDSALYFCASSVTGATGELFFGEGSRLTVL.